The clone carrying this T cell receptor beta chain was recorded at least ten times. RNA served as the template for amplifying TCR beta CDR3 regions. HTBI primers were used in a first-round RT-PCR, which preceded a second-round multiplex PCR. TCRdb processed the multiplex PCR reads anew with MiXCR; each CDR3 protein has one entry. The sample has around 1,000,000 distinct CDR3 sequences; 35% to 40% are singletons. This sample stems from a study of Graves' ophthalmopathy and Graves' hyperthyroidism. The hyperthyroidism patients, aged 18 to 65, had been newly diagnosed, with under 2 months' duration. Other autoimmune diseases, uncontrolled infections, pregnancy or lactation ruled patients out of participation. The junction had 9 bases not matched to a gene; V was cut back by 5 bases and J by 5 bases. Germline assignment: CDR1 SGHTA and CDR2 FQGTGA. The CDR3 runs to 15 residues.

Sequenced sample: peripheral blood or thyroid tissue (not recorded which). The TCR comes from an adult man with Graves' hyperthyroidism. The V gene is TRBV7-3, the J gene TRBJ2-7; 10 nucleotides align to TRBD1. CDR3: CASSLPGTGVHEQYF. CDR3 nucleotides: TGTGCCAGCAGCCTCCCTGGGACAGGGGTTCACGAGCAGTACTTC.